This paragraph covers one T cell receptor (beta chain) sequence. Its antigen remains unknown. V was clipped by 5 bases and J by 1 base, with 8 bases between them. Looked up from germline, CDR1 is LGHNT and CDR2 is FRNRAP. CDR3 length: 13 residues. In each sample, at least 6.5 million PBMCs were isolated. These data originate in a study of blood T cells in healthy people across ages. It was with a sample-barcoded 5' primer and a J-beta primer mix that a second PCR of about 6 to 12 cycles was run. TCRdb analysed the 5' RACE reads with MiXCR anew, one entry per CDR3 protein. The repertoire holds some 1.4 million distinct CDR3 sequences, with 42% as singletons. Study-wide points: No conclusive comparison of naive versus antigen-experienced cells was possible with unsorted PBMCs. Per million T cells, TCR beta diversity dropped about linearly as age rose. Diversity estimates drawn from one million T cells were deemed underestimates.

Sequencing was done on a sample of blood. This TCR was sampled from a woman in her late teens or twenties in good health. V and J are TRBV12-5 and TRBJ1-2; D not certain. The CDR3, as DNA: TGTGCTAGTGGTCTCGGGGTTAACTATGGCTACACCTTC. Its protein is CASGLGVNYGYTF.